This section outlines one T cell receptor (beta chain) sequence together with its context. Antigen specificity is unknown. With 0 bases removed from V and 4 bases from J, the gap between germline ends came to 17 bases. The germline gives CDR1 SGHKS, CDR2 YYEKEE (reference sequence). The CDR3 totals 18 residues. Libraries were prepared by immunoSEQ multiplex PCR; TCRdb keeps only in-frame clonotypes and omits some of them. The sample has fewer than 20,000 clones; 95% to 97% are singletons. The data originate from a study of monozygotic twins with cystic fibrosis. Study context: Library input was three micrograms of fragmented DNA, with about 15 PCR cycles. Points from the study as a whole: In 13 of 16 pairs, V gene usage was closest to the co-twin's. Nucleotide-identical clonotype sharing was significantly higher within monozygotic CF twin pairs than between unrelated CF individuals. Median Simpson clonality of 0.0095 suggested naive T cells predominated.

This chain connects TRBV5-5 to TRBJ1-6; a possible D gene is TRBD1 (6 bases). The sample taken for sequencing was blood. This sequence originates from a girl aged 2-9 years with cystic fibrosis. CDR3 in DNA: TGTGCCAGCAGCTTGGCGGGCCTAACAGGGCGGTATAATTCACCCCTCCACTTT. This codes for CASSLAGLTGRYNSPLHF.